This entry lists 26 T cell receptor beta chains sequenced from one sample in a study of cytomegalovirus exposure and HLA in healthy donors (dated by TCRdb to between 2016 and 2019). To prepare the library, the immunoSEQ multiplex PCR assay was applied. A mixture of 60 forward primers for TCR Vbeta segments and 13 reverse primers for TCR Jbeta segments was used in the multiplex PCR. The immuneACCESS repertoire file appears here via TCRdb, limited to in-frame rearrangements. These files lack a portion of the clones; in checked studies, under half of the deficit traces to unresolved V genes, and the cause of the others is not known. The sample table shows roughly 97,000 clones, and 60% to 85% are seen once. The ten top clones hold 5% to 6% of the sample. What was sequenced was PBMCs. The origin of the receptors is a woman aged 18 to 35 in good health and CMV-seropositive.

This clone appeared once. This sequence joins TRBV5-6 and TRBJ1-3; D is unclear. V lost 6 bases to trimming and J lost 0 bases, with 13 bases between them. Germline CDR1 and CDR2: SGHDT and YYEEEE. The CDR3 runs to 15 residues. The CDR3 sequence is CASTHHDNSGNTIYF. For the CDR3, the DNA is TGTGCCAGCACCCACCATGACAACTCTGGAAACACCATATATTTT.

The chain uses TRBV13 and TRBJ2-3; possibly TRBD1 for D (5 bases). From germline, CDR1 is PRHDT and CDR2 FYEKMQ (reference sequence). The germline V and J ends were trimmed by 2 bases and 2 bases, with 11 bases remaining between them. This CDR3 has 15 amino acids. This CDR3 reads CASSLRAGPTDTQYF. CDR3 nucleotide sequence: TGTGCCAGCAGCTTACGGGCAGGGCCCACAGATACGCAGTATTTT.

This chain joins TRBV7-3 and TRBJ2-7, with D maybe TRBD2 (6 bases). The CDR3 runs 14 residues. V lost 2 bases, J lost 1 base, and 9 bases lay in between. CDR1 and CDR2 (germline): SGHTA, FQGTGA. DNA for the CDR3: TGTGCCAGCAGCTTAGCCGGAGGGTCCTACGAGCAGTACTTC. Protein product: CASSLAGGSYEQYF.

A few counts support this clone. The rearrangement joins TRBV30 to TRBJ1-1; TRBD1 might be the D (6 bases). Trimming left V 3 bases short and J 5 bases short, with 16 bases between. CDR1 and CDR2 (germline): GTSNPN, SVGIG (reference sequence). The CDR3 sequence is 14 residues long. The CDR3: CAWRPTGWRTEAFF. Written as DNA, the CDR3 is TGTGCCTGGAGGCCCACAGGGTGGAGGACTGAAGCTTTCTTT. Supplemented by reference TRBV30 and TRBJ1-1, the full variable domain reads SQTIHQWPATLVQPVGSPLSLECTVEGTSNPNLYWYRQAAGRGLQLLFYSVGIGQISSEVPQNLSASRPQDRQFILSSKKLLLSDSGFYLCAWRPTGWRTEAFFGQGTRLTVV.

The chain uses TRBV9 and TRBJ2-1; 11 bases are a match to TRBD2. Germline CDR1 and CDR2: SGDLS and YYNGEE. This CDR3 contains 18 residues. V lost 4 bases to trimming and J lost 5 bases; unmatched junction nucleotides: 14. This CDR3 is CASSPQGGLAVGDNEQFF. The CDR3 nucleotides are TGTGCCAGCAGCCCACAGGGGGGACTAGCGGTAGGTGACAATGAGCAGTTCTTC.

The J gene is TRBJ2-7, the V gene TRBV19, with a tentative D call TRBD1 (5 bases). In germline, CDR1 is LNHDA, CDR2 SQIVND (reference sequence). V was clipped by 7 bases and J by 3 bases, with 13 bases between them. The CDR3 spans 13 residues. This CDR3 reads CASTPPQGYEQYF. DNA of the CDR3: TGTGCCAGTACCCCCCCCCAGGGCTACGAGCAGTACTTC.

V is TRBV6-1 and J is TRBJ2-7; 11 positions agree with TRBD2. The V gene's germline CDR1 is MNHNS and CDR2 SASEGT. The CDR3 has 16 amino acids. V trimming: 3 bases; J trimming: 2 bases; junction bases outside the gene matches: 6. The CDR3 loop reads CASSEDGLAGAYEQYF. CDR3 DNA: TGTGCCAGCAGTGAGGATGGACTAGCGGGCGCCTACGAGCAGTACTTC.

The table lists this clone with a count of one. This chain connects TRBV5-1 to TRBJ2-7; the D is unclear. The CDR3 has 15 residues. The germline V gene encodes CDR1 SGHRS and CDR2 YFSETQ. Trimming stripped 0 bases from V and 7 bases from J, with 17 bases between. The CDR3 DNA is TGCGCCAGCAGCTTGGATGGGTCCGTAGTGAGGGAGCAGTACTTC. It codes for CASSLDGSVVREQYF.

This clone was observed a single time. CDR3 protein: CASSEAPSSYEQYF. The CDR3 DNA follows: TGTGCCAGCAGTGAAGCGCCTAGCTCCTACGAGCAGTACTTC. The chain uses TRBV2 and TRBJ2-7; D remains ambiguous. Germline V lookup: CDR1 SNHLY, CDR2 FYNNEI. The length of the CDR3 is 14 residues. V was clipped by 0 bases and J by 0 bases, with 6 bases between them. Complete variable domain (other parts from reference TRBV2 and TRBJ2-7): EPEVTQTPSHQVTQMGQEVILRCVPISNHLYFYWYRQILGQKVEFLVSFYNNEISEKSEIFDDQFSVERPDGSNFTLKIRSTKLEDSAMYFCASSEAPSSYEQYFGPGTRLTVT.

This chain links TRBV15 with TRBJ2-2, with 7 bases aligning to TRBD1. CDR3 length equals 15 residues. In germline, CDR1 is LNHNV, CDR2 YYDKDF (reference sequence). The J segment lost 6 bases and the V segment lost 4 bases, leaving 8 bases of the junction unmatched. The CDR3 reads CATSIRDRVAGELFF. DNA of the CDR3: TGTGCCACCAGCATACGGGACAGAGTTGCCGGGGAGCTGTTTTTT.

CDR3: CASHLAGESEQFF. CDR3 coding DNA: TGTGCCAGCCATCTAGCGGGAGAGAGTGAGCAGTTCTTC. The chain is built from TRBV5-4 and TRBJ2-1; the match to TRBD2 covers 10 bases. The V gene's germline CDR1 is SGHNT and CDR2 YYREEE (reference sequence). V lost 7 bases and J lost 9; bases outside the gene matches: 7. The CDR3 is 13 residues long.

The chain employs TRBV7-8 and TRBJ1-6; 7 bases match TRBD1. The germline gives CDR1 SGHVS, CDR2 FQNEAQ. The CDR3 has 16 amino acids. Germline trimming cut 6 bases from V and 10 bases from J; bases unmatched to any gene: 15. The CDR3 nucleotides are TGTGCCAGCAGTTCAGACAGGGCAAGTATAGGATCACCCCTCCACTTT. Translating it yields CASSSDRASIGSPLHF.

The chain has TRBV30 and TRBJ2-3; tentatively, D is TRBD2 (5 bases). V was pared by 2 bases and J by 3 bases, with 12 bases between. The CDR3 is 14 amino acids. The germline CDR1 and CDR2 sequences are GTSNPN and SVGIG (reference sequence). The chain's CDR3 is CAWSRSRETDTQYF. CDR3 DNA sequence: TGTGCCTGGAGTCGAAGTCGGGAAACAGATACGCAGTATTTT.

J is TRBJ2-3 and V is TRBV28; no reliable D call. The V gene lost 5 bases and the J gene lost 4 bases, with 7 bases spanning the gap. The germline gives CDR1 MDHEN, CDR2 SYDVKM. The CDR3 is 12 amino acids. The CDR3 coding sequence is TGTGCCAGCAGTCCCCTCCCAGATACGCAGTATTTT. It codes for CASSPLPDTQYF. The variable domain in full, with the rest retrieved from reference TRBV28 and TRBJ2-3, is DVKVTQSSRYLVKRTGEKVFLECVQDMDHENMFWYRQDPGLGLRLIYFSYDVKMKEKGDIPEGYSVSREKKERFSLILESASTNQTSMYLCASSPLPDTQYFGPGTRLTVL.

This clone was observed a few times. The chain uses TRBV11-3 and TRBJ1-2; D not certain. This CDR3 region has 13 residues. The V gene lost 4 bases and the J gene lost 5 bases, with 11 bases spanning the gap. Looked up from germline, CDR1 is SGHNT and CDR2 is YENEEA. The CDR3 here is CASSSGGEYGYTF. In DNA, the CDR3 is TGTGCCAGCAGCTCCGGAGGAGAATATGGCTACACCTTC.

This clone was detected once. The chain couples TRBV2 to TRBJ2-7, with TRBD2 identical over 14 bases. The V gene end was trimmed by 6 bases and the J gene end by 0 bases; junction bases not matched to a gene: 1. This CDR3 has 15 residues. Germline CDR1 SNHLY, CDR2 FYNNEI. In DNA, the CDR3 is TGTGCCAGCAGGGGGACTAGCGGGAGCTCCTACGAGCAGTACTTC. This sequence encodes CASRGTSGSSYEQYF. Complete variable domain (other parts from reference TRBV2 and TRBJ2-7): EPEVTQTPSHQVTQMGQEVILRCVPISNHLYFYWYRQILGQKVEFLVSFYNNEISEKSEIFDDQFSVERPDGSNFTLKIRSTKLEDSAMYFCASRGTSGSSYEQYFGPGTRLTVT.

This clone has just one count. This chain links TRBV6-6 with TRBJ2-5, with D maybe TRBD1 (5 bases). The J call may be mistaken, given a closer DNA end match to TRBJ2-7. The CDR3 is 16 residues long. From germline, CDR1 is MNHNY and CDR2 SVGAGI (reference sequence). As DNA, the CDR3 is TGTGCCAGCAGTTACTTAGTGGTTGACAGCCACCCCGAGCAGTACTTC. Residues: CASSYLVVDSHPEQYF.

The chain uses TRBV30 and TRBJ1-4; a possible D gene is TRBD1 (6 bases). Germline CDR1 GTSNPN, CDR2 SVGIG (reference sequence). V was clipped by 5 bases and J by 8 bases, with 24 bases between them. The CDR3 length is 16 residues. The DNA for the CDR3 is TGTGCCTGGGGTCCCGTTTATCAGGGGCGGGAGGAAAAACTGTTTTTT. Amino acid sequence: CAWGPVYQGREEKLFF. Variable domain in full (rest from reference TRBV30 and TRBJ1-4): SQTIHQWPATLVQPVGSPLSLECTVEGTSNPNLYWYRQAAGRGLQLLFYSVGIGQISSEVPQNLSASRPQDRQFILSSKKLLLSDSGFYLCAWGPVYQGREEKLFFGSGTQLSVL.

The CDR3, as DNA: TGTGCCAGCCACCTAGCGGGAGGGGATGAGCAGTTCTTC. It codes for CASHLAGGDEQFF. The chain joins TRBV6-6 to TRBJ2-1; TRBD2 aligns across 12 bases. Germline CDR1 is MNHNY and CDR2 is SVGAGI (reference sequence). The CDR3 runs to 13 residues. Trimming removed 8 bases from V and 8 bases from J; junction bases left unmatched: 4.

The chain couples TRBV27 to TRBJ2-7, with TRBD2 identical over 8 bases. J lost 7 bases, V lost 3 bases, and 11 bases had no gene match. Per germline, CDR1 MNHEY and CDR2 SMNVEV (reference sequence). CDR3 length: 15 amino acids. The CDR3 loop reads CASSFWTGGPSEQYF. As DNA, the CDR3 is TGTGCCAGCAGTTTTTGGACGGGAGGGCCGAGTGAGCAGTACTTC.

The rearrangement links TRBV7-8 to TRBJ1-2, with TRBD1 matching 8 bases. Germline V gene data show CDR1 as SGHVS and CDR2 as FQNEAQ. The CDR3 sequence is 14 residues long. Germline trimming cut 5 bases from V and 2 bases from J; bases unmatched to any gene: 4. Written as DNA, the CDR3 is TGTGCCAGCAGCATAGGGACAGGCAACTATGGCTACACCTTC. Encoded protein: CASSIGTGNYGYTF. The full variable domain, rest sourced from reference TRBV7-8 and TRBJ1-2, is GAGVSQSPRYKVAKRGQDVALRCDPISGHVSLFWYQQALGQGPEFLTYFQNEAQLDKSGLPSDRFFAERPEGSVSTLKIQRTQQEDSAVYLCASSIGTGNYGYTFGSGTRLTVV.

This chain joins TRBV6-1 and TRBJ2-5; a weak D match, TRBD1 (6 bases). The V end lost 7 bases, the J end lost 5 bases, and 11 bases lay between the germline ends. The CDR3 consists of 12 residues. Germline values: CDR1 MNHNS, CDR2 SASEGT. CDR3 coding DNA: TGTGCCAGCAAGGCAGGGGTCGAGACCCAGTACTTC. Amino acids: CASKAGVETQYF.

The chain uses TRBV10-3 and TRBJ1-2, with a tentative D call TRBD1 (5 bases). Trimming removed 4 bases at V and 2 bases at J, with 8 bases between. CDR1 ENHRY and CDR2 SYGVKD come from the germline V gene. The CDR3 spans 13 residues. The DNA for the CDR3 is TGTGCCATCAGTGGTGACAGAAACTATGGCTACACCTTC. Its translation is CAISGDRNYGYTF.

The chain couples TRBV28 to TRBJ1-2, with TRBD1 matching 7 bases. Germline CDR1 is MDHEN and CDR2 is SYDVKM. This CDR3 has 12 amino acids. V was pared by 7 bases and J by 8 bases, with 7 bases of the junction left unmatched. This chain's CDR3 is CASIGQGDGYTF. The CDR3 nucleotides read TGTGCCAGCATAGGGCAGGGGGACGGCTACACCTTC.

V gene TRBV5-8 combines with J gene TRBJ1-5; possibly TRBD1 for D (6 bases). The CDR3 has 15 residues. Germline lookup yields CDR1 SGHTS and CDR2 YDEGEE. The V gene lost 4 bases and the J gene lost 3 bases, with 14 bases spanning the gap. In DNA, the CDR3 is TGTGCCAGCAGCGGCGGGTGGGGGCCCAATCAGCCCCAGCATTTT. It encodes CASSGGWGPNQPQHF.

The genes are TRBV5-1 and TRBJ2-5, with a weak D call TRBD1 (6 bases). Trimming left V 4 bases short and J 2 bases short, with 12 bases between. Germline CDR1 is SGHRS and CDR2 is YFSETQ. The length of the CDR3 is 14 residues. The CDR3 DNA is TGCGCCAGCAGCCGACAGGATCCACAAGAGACCCAGTACTTC. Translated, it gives CASSRQDPQETQYF.